This T cell receptor (beta chain) was recorded in a study of regulatory T cells in long-lasting Graves disease. Study background: Graves' cases, newly diagnosed, had used antithyroid drugs under 3 months.

Points from the study as a whole: Persistent Graves' patients showed less TCR diversity than newly diagnosed ones. Persistent disease preferred TRBV28, TRBJ1-2 and TRBJ2-5.

This clonotype occurred a few times. Its antigen is as yet unknown. Building the TCR beta libraries relied on iRepertoire HTBI primers, and CDR3 regions underwent Arm-PCR. TCRdb analysed the multiplex PCR reads with MiXCR anew, one entry per CDR3 protein. The sample has approximately 400,000 distinct CDR3 sequences, approximately 12% seen once; the top ten hold approximately 17%. The sample's time point: newly diagnosed GD, antithyroid drugs for less than 3 months. RNA extracted from PBMCs served as the sequencing template. CDR1 is SEHNR, CDR2 FQNEAQ, per germline (reference sequence). V lost 10 bases and J lost 4, with 16 bases in between. The CDR3 contains 13 residues. These data are also associated with another study on T cells in Graves' hyperthyroidism and ophthalmopathy.

The chain couples TRBV7-9 to TRBJ1-1; D not resolved. Sample: peripheral blood mononuclear cells (PBMCs), taken at new diagnosis, from a patient treated with antithyroid drugs. The TCR was taken from a woman aged 18-30 years with Graves disease. CDR3 sequence: CATAFGESTEAFF. The CDR3, as DNA: TGTGCCACCGCCTTTGGGGAGAGCACTGAAGCTTTCTTT.